This TCR beta chain was sequenced for a study of cytomegalovirus exposure and HLA in healthy donors. The overall study: Some 85 million unique TCRs, all from HLA-typed donors, were included in an early release of the data. Study-wide points: On later analysis, the bulk of CMV-associated TCR beta chains appeared to be HLA-restricted. TCR beta sequences numbering around 15,000 were associated with HLA alleles at 0.05 false discovery rate in a later analysis. Later, TCR association rates were found to vary by HLA locus, highest for DRB1 and lowest for HLA-C.

Turning to this clone: Its antigen is not known.

In the PCR, 60 Vbeta and 13 Jbeta primers were used. TCRdb keeps only in-frame clones here, not all; method: immunoSEQ multiplex PCR. The table lists 200,000 to 250,000 clones, more than 75% of them singletons. The germline CDR1 and CDR2 sequences are MGHRA and YSYEKL. CDR3 length equals 20 residues. With 2 bases clipped from V and 6 bases from J, the junction kept 20 bases outside the gene matches. The V and J genes are TRBV4-1 and TRBJ2-1; 9 bases match TRBD2. What was sequenced was PBMCs. This receptor was identified in a woman between 40 and 50 years old in good health and CMV-seronegative. CDR3 DNA sequence: TGCGCCAGCAGCCAATATACCGTGGCCCTGGGAAGCGGGAGGAGCAATGAGCAGTTCTTC. Amino acid sequence: CASSQYTVALGSGRSNEQFF.